One and the same sample provided the 7 T cell receptor beta chains below, sequenced in a study of T cells in Graves' hyperthyroidism and ophthalmopathy. Researchers took RNA transcripts and amplified the TCR beta CDR3 regions from them. Using the HTBI primer set, a first-round RT-PCR was run on the TCR CDR3. TCRdb independently ran MiXCR on the multiplex PCR reads; one entry per CDR3 protein. The sample lists approximately 370,000 distinct CDR3 sequences, approximately 18% occurring once. Sequencing was carried out using blood. The receptor set was obtained from a woman aged 25 to 39 with Graves' hyperthyroidism that later progressed to Graves' ophthalmopathy.

At least ten counts were recorded for this clonotype. The chain carries TRBV24-1 and TRBJ2-1, with TRBD1 matching 8 bases. The CDR3 loop spans 16 amino acids. Germline assignment: CDR1 KGHDR and CDR2 SFDVKD. J was trimmed by 0 bases and V by 6 bases; bases with no gene match: 6. The CDR3 DNA follows: TGTGCCACCAGTACAGGGGGTCTGAGCTCCTACAATGAGCAGTTCTTC. This translates into CATSTGGLSSYNEQFF.

This clonotype was picked up a small number of times. This rearrangement joins TRBV28 to TRBJ1-5; D ambiguous. Trimming took off 5 bases at V and 8 bases at J, with 13 bases between the two ends. CDR3 length: 13 residues. Per the germline V gene, CDR1 is MDHEN and CDR2 is SYDVKM. CDR3 bases: TGTGCCAGCAGTAAAACGAACCGAGAGCCCCAGCATTTT. The encoded protein is CASSKTNREPQHF.

Many counts were recorded for this clonotype. The chain employs TRBV19 and TRBJ1-6; D might be TRBD1 (5 bases). Germline loops: CDR1 LNHDA, CDR2 SQIVND (reference sequence). The CDR3 runs 15 residues. Deletions cut 6 bases from V and 9 bases from J, with 18 bases between. The CDR3 region is CASRSGGGLSSPLHF. The CDR3, as DNA: TGTGCCAGTAGGAGCGGCGGGGGTTTAAGTTCACCCCTCCACTTT.

The V call is TRBV11-2, the J call TRBJ2-2; 8 bases match TRBD2. The J segment lost 6 bases and the V segment lost 1 base, leaving 7 bases of the junction unmatched. Germline V CDR1 and CDR2: SGHAT, FQNNGV. CDR3 length: 16 amino acids. The CDR3 region is CASSLGIAGLAGELFF. The CDR3, as DNA: TGTGCCAGCAGCTTAGGGATAGCGGGACTTGCCGGGGAGCTGTTTTTT.

This clonotype was picked up a small number of times. V and J are TRBV19 and TRBJ2-1, with D perhaps TRBD2 (5 bases). Per germline, CDR1 LNHDA and CDR2 SQIVND (reference sequence). The V gene lost 5 bases and the J gene lost 9 bases, with 17 bases spanning the gap. This CDR3 has 14 amino acids. CDR3 nucleotides: TGTGCCAGTAGTGACCGAGCGGAGGAGTCTGAGCAGTTCTTC. Protein sequence: CASSDRAEESEQFF.

This clonotype was picked up many times. The chain uses TRBV2 and TRBJ1-1, with D uncertain. The V end lost 3 bases, the J end lost 1 base, and 3 bases lay between the germline ends. This CDR3 region has 12 residues. Germline CDR1 and CDR2: SNHLY and FYNNEI. The CDR3 reads CASSDPNTEAFF. The CDR3 DNA follows: TGTGCCAGCAGTGACCCGAACACTGAAGCTTTCTTT.

This clonotype was picked up many times. The chain carries TRBV3-1 and TRBJ1-1; TRBD1 is a possible D gene (6 bases). Germline CDR1 reads LGHDT; CDR2 reads YNNKEL (reference sequence). The CDR3 spans 15 residues. Trimming shortened V by 4 bases and J by 3 bases, and 15 bases separated the two germline ends. CDR3 in amino acids: CASSLQGNPDTEAFF. The CDR3 DNA reads TGTGCCAGCAGCCTACAGGGAAACCCTGACACTGAAGCTTTCTTT.